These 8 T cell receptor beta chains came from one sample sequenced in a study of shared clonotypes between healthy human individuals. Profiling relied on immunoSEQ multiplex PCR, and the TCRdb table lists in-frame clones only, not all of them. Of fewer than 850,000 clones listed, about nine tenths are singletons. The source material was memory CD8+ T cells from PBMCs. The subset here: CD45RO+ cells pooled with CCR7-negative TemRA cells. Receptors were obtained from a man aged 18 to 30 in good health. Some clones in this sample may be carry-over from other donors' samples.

The CDR3: CASSQPQGEAFF. The CDR3 DNA reads as TGTGCCAGCAGCCAGCCCCAAGGTGAAGCTTTCTTT. This chain connects TRBV5-6 to TRBJ1-1; D is unresolved. CDR1 and CDR2 (germline): SGHDT, YYEEEE. V gave up 4 bases and J gave up 7 bases, with 11 bases separating them. The CDR3 runs to 12 residues.

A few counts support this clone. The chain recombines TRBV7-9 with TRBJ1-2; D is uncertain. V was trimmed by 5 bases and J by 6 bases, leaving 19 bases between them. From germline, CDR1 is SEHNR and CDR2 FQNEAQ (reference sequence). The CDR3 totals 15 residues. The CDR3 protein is CASSPDTAGADGYTF. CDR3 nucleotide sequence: TGTGCCAGCAGCCCAGACACCGCAGGAGCCGATGGCTACACCTTC.

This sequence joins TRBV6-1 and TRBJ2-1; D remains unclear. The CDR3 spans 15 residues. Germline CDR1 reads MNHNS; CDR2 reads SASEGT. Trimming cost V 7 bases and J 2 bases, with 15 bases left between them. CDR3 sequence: CASTQGKLTYNEQFF. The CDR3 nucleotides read TGTGCCAGCACCCAAGGCAAGCTTACCTACAATGAGCAGTTCTTC.

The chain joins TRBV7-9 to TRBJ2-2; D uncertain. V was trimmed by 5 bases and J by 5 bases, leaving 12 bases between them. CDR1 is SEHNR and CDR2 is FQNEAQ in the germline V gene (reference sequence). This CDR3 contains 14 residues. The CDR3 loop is CASSLRVGTGELFF. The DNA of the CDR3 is TGTGCCAGCAGCCTCCGGGTGGGGACCGGGGAGCTGTTTTTT. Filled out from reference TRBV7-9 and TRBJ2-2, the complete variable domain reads DTGVSQNPRHKITKRGQNVTFRCDPISEHNRLYWYRQTLGQGPEFLTYFQNEAQLEKSRLLSDRFSAERPKGSFSTLEIQRTEQGDSAMYLCASSLRVGTGELFFGEGSRLTVL.

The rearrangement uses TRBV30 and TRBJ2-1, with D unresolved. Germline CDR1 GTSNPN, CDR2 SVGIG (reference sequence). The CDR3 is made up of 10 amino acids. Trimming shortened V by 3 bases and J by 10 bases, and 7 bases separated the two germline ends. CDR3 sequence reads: CAWRGWEQFF. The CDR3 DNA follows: TGTGCCTGGAGGGGGTGGGAGCAGTTCTTC.

The CDR3 loop reads CASSPLQGLNTGELFF. Here the CDR3 DNA reads TGTGCCAGCAGCCCCCTCCAGGGATTGAACACCGGGGAGCTGTTTTTT. The gene calls are TRBV5-4 and TRBJ2-2; D is perhaps TRBD1 (5 bases). Trimming pared 4 bases from V and 1 base from J, leaving 14 bases between. Germline V CDR1 and CDR2: SGHNT, YYREEE (reference sequence). The CDR3 has 16 amino acids. The variable domain in full, completed from reference TRBV5-4 and TRBJ2-2, reads ETGVTQSPTHLIKTRGQQVTLRCSSQSGHNTVSWYQQALGQGPQFIFQYYREEENGRGNFPPRFSGLQFPNYSSELNVNALELDDSALYLCASSPLQGLNTGELFFGEGSRLTVL.

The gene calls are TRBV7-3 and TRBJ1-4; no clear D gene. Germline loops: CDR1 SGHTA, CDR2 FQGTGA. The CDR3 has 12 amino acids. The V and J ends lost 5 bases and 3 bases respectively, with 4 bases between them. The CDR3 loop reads CASSLPNEKLFF. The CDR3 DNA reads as TGTGCCAGCAGCCTCCCTAATGAAAAACTGTTTTTT.

Here the CDR3 DNA reads TGTGCCAGCAGTCCGTCACAGGGGGCCTGGGGCAACACCATATATTTT. This translates into CASSPSQGAWGNTIYF. The chain recombines TRBV27 with TRBJ1-3; the match to TRBD1 covers 9 bases. Per the germline V gene, CDR1 is MNHEY and CDR2 is SMNVEV (reference sequence). The CDR3 sequence is 16 residues long. Trimming removed 5 bases from V and 7 bases from J; junction bases left unmatched: 12.